This T cell receptor beta chain was sequenced during a study of CD8 T cells in Susac syndrome. Study results and caveats: The study recognized that the number of individuals in its TCR sequencing and HLA analysis was relatively small.

About this clonotype itself: Its target is unknown.

RNA amounts of about 0.5 to 1 ug underwent reverse transcription with random hexamers. immunoSEQ multiplex PCR amplified TCR beta CDR3 across 54 Vbeta, 13 Jbeta. TCRdb itself ran the immunoSEQ multiplex PCR reads through MiXCR, one entry per CDR3 protein. The sample includes about 400,000 distinct CDR3 sequences, approximately 85% of them seen just once. High-throughput TCR beta sequencing covered peripheral CD8+ and CD4+ T cells. While CD8+ and CD4+ T cells were isolated negatively, TEMRA cells were enriched by FACS. CDR1 is WSHSY and CDR2 is SAAADI in the germline V gene. V lost 3 bases and J lost 2; bases outside the gene matches: 5. The CDR3 extends over 15 amino acids.

Specimen: CD8+ T cells from PBMCs. This clonotype originated in a human donor with multiple sclerosis. The V and J genes are TRBV10-2 and TRBJ2-7; 9 bases match TRBD2. The CDR3 region has the DNA TGCGCCAGCAGTGATGCCGGGACTAGCCCCTACGAGCAGTACTTC. As protein: CASSDAGTSPYEQYF.